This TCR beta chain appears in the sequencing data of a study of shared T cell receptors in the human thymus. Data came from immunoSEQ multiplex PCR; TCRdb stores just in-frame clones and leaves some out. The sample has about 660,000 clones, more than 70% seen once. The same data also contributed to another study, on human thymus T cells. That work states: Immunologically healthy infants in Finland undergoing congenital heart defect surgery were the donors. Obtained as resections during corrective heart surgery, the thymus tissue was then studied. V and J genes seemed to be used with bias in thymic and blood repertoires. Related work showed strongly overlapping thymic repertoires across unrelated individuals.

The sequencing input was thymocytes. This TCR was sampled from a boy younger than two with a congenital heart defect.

The CDR3 is CASSQEARVIDSPLHF. The CDR3 DNA reads as TGCGCCAGCAGCCAAGAGGCGAGGGTTATTGATTCACCCCTCCACTTT. The chain has TRBV4-3 and TRBJ1-6; D is unclear. Between the trimmed V and J ends, which lost 0 bases and 8 bases, there was a span of 14 bases. CDR3 size: 16 residues. Germline CDR1 LGHNA, CDR2 YSLEER.